The 24 T cell receptor beta chains given below trace back to one sample, sequenced in a study of blood T cells in healthy people across ages. The authors ran a second PCR of about 6 to 11 cycles using a sample-barcoded 5' primer and a J-beta primer mix. TCRdb recomputed calls from the 5' RACE reads with MiXCR, one row per CDR3 protein. The sample lists roughly 650,000 distinct CDR3 sequences, approximately 29% occurring once. Sequenced material: blood. These receptors all come from a woman at least 80 years old in good health.

V and J are TRBV6-2 or TRBV6-3 and TRBJ2-7; 8 bases agree with TRBD1. V lost 11 bases and J lost 5; bases outside the gene matches: 14. Germline V gene data show CDR1 as MNHEY and CDR2 as SVGEGT. This CDR3 comprises 14 residues. CDR3: CAGSPGTGRNEQYF. In nucleotides, the CDR3 is TGTGCCGGCTCACCTGGGACAGGTCGCAACGAGCAGTACTTC.

The chain couples TRBV5-4 to TRBJ2-5; TRBD2 agrees at 9 bases. The junction had 7 bases not matched to a gene; V was cut back by 2 bases and J by 5 bases. The CDR3 extends over 15 amino acids. The germline CDR1 and CDR2 sequences are SGHNT and YYREEE (reference sequence). CDR3 coding DNA: TGTGCCAGCAGCTTAGGCGGGGGGGGTTTCGAGACCCAGTACTTC. It codes for CASSLGGGGFETQYF.

The table lists this clonotype with many counts. This chain joins TRBV29-1 and TRBJ2-1, with D tentatively TRBD1 or TRBD2 (5 bases each). The CDR3 consists of 13 residues. CDR1 SQVTM and CDR2 ANQGSEA come from the germline V gene. Trimming shortened V by 7 bases and J by 4 bases, and 14 bases separated the two germline ends. The CDR3 DNA is TGCAGCGCCTCCGGGACGAAATACAATGAGCAGTTCTTC. Protein product: CSASGTKYNEQFF.

The genes are TRBV7-2 and TRBJ1-1; TRBD1 is a possible D gene (5 bases). Per germline, CDR1 SGHTA and CDR2 FQGNSA. The CDR3 length is 15 residues. Between the trimmed V and J ends, which lost 5 bases and 5 bases, there was a span of 18 bases. The CDR3 DNA is TGTGCCAGCAGCCTCCAATCGGGGGGGGGGACTGAAGCTTTCTTT. It codes for CASSLQSGGGTEAFF.

This clonotype occurred a few times. The CDR3 nucleotides are TGTGCCAGCAGTTTAGTTACAGCCAATCAGCCCCAGCATTTT. It specifies CASSLVTANQPQHF. This chain joins TRBV28 and TRBJ1-5; D unresolved. V was clipped by 2 bases and J by 3 bases, with 8 bases between them. This CDR3 has 14 residues. In germline, CDR1 is MDHEN, CDR2 SYDVKM. The full variable domain, with the rest looked up from reference TRBV28 and TRBJ1-5, is DVKVTQSSRYLVKRTGEKVFLECVQDMDHENMFWYRQDPGLGLRLIYFSYDVKMKEKGDIPEGYSVSREKKERFSLILESASTNQTSMYLCASSLVTANQPQHFGDGTRLSIL.

This clonotype was recorded many times. The rearrangement links TRBV5-1 to TRBJ1-2, with D tentatively TRBD1 (6 bases). V lost 4 bases, J lost 7 bases, and 26 bases lay in between. The CDR3 sequence is 17 residues long. Germline loops: CDR1 SGHRS, CDR2 YFSETQ. In nucleotides, the CDR3 is TGCGCCAGCAGCCCTCTCTCGGGGGCCGCCGGCGGGCGTGGCTACACCTTC. Amino acid sequence: CASSPLSGAAGGRGYTF.

The rearrangement uses TRBV20-1 and TRBJ2-4; D perhaps matches TRBD2 (5 bases). The J call may be wrong; the DNA end is better matched by TRBJ2-5. This CDR3 spans 13 amino acids. Looked up from germline, CDR1 is DFQATT and CDR2 is SNEGSKA (reference sequence). DNA of the CDR3: TGCAGTGCTAGCAGCCCTCCGGGGGAGACCCAGTACTTC. It is translated as CSASSPPGETQYF.

This clonotype was observed at least ten times. The chain has TRBV30 and TRBJ1-2; 10 bases map to TRBD1. CDR1 and CDR2 (germline): GTSNPN, SVGIG (reference sequence). There are 15 residues in the CDR3. Unmatched junction bases numbered 9, after V lost 7 bases and J lost 1 base. The CDR3 here is CASYTGQGFNYGYTF. The DNA for the CDR3 is TGTGCCTCGTATACGGGACAGGGGTTTAACTATGGCTACACCTTC. The complete variable domain, with remaining parts taken from reference TRBV30 and TRBJ1-2, reads SQTIHQWPATLVQPVGSPLSLECTVEGTSNPNLYWYRQAAGRGLQLLFYSVGIGQISSEVPQNLSASRPQDRQFILSSKKLLLSDSGFYLCASYTGQGFNYGYTFGSGTRLTVV.

This clonotype has at least ten counts. The rearrangement links TRBV12-3 or TRBV12-4 to TRBJ2-7; possibly TRBD1 for D (5 bases). Trimming cost V 7 bases and J 6 bases, with 16 bases left between them. There are 13 residues in the CDR3. For the CDR3, the DNA is TGTGCCAGCACCCGACAGAGGTCGCGCGAGCAGTACTTC. Its protein product is CASTRQRSREQYF.

Concerning this clonotype: The junction shows a germline mismatch at one end, possibly a read error. This sequence joins TRBV27 and TRBJ1-4; possibly TRBD1 for D (6 bases). Germline CDR1 and CDR2: MNHEY and SMNVEV (reference sequence). This CDR3 is 15 amino acids long. DNA of the CDR3: TGTGCCAGCAGTCCTCGGACAGACAATAATGAAAAACGGTTTTTT. Residues: CASSPRTDNNEKRFF. The complete variable domain, with remaining parts taken from reference TRBV27 and TRBJ1-4, reads EAQVTQNPRYLITVTGKKLTVTCSQNMNHEYMSWYRQDPGLGLRQIYYSMNVEVTDKGDVPEGYKVSRKEKRNFPLILESPSPNQTSLYFCASSPRTDNNEKRFFGSGTQLSVL.

Many counts were recorded for this clonotype. The genes are TRBV5-1 and TRBJ1-2, with D possibly TRBD1 on 5 matching bases. The CDR3 length is 14 residues. The V gene's germline CDR1 is SGHRS and CDR2 YFSETQ. Trimming left V 5 bases short and J 5 bases short, with 16 bases between. The CDR3 coding sequence is TGCGCCAGCAGTCCAGGGTCGGGCGTTTATGGCTACACCTTC. This gives the protein CASSPGSGVYGYTF.

The table lists this clonotype with a few counts. A much larger clone lies one base from this, so it may be a read error. The chain recombines TRBV7-2 with TRBJ2-4; TRBD2 matches 9 bases. Germline-derived CDR1 and CDR2 are SGHTA and FQGNSA. CDR3 length: 19 amino acids. The CDR3 region is CVSSFPRGGAGGTKNIQYF. Here the CDR3 DNA reads TGTGTCAGCAGCTTCCCCCGCGGTGGGGCGGGGGGGACAAAAAACATTCAGTACTTC.

In its sample, this clonotype was seen a few times. The CDR3 protein is CASSLGGDGQPQHF. The CDR3 coding sequence is TGCGCCAGCAGCTTGGGGGGCGACGGTCAGCCCCAGCATTTT. V is TRBV5-1 and J is TRBJ1-5; D perhaps matches TRBD1 (5 bases). V gave up 0 bases and J gave up 6 bases, with 10 bases separating them. Germline V lookup: CDR1 SGHRS, CDR2 YFSETQ. This CDR3 region has 14 residues.

In the case of this clonotype: A read error is possible here, since a much larger clone lies one base away. The V call is TRBV14, the J call TRBJ2-6, with 7 bases fitting TRBD1. The V and J ends lost 0 bases and 2 bases, in that order; junction bases with no gene match: 10. Germline-derived CDR1 and CDR2 are SGHDN and FVKESK. This CDR3 spans 19 amino acids. In DNA, the CDR3 is TGTGCCAGCAGCCAAGAGGGGGACAGTGTTTTCCCTGGGGCCAACGTCCTGACTTTC. Its protein product is CASSQEGDSVFPGANVLTF.

This clonotype has just a few counts. J is TRBJ2-1 and V is TRBV3-1; TRBD1 might be the D (7 bases). Germline CDR1 reads LGHDT; CDR2 reads YNNKEL (reference sequence). The CDR3 is made up of 14 amino acids. The V gene lost 3 bases and the J gene lost 6 bases, with 12 bases spanning the gap. CDR3 nucleotides: TGTGCCAGCAGCCAGGGGGGACAGATCAATGAGCAGTTCTTC. Its translation is CASSQGGQINEQFF.

This clonotype was seen repeatedly, ten times or more. The rearrangement links TRBV27 to TRBJ2-5; 8 nucleotides line up with TRBD1. The CDR3 loop spans 13 amino acids. Germline assignment: CDR1 MNHEY and CDR2 SMNVEV (reference sequence). Trimming took 10 bases from V and 5 from J; bases not matched to a gene: 9. CDR3 DNA sequence: TGTGCCACCCACAGGGGGTCCGGTGAGACCCAGTACTTC. Its translation: CATHRGSGETQYF.

This clonotype was seen once. This may arise from a read error, as a much more abundant clone is one base away. The chain has TRBV6-5 and TRBJ2-1; D perhaps matches TRBD1 (5 bases). CDR3 length: 11 residues. Trimming took 5 bases from V and 11 from J, leaving 10 bases between them. CDR1 and CDR2 (germline): MNHEY, SVGAGI. CDR3 in amino acids: CASSAGRQQFF. The DNA of the CDR3 is TGTGCCAGCAGTGCAGGGCGTCAGCAGTTCTTC.

Regarding this clonotype: A read error may be the cause here, since a much bigger clone is one base away. The chain recombines TRBV28 with TRBJ2-7; the D call may be TRBD1 or TRBD2 (6 bases each). The DNA end favors TRBJ2-5, so the J call may be wrong. The CDR3 has 13 residues. The germline CDR1 and CDR2 sequences are MDHEN and SYDVKM. CDR3 sequence reads: CANSLGGFGTQYF. For the CDR3, the DNA is TGTGCCAACAGTTTAGGGGGGTTCGGGACCCAGTACTTC.

This clonotype has ten or more counts. The chain is built from TRBV9 and TRBJ2-5, with D perhaps TRBD1 (5 bases). Germline lookup yields CDR1 SGDLS and CDR2 YYNGEE. V gave up 0 bases and J gave up 5 bases, with 14 bases separating them. The CDR3 spans 15 residues. The CDR3 loop reads CASSVAGKGWETQYF. The CDR3 DNA reads TGTGCCAGCAGCGTAGCTGGGAAGGGGTGGGAGACCCAGTACTTC.

This clonotype has a count of ten or more. The chain couples TRBV3-1 to TRBJ2-3; 9 nucleotides align to TRBD2. Germline lookup yields CDR1 LGHDT and CDR2 YNNKEL (reference sequence). V trimming: 3 bases; J trimming: 3 bases; junction bases outside the gene matches: 7. The CDR3 covers 16 residues. In DNA form, the CDR3 reads TGTGCCAGCAGCCATTTCACTAGCGGGTATACAGATACGCAGTATTTT. Residues: CASSHFTSGYTDTQYF.

V and J are TRBV20-1 and TRBJ2-5, with 13 bases lining up with TRBD2. This CDR3 comprises 14 residues. Unmatched junction bases numbered 4, after V lost 5 bases and J lost 4 bases. Germline V CDR1 and CDR2: DFQATT, SNEGSKA (reference sequence). In nucleotides, the CDR3 is TGCAGTGCTTCACTAGCGGGAGGGGGAGAGACCCAGTACTTC. Its translation is CSASLAGGGETQYF.

At least ten counts were recorded for this clonotype. The chain employs TRBV9 and TRBJ1-2; D gene unclear. This CDR3 is built from 14 residues. With 0 bases removed from V and 4 bases from J, the gap between germline ends came to 10 bases. CDR1 is SGDLS and CDR2 is YYNGEE in the germline V gene. The CDR3 sequence: CASSVGAEIYGYTF. CDR3 bases: TGTGCCAGCAGCGTAGGAGCCGAGATCTATGGCTACACCTTC.

This clonotype has a count of ten or more. The chain has TRBV29-1 and TRBJ1-2; D uncertain. The CDR3 contains 12 residues. With 4 bases removed from V and 7 bases from J, the gap between germline ends came to 13 bases. The germline CDR1 and CDR2 sequences are SQVTM and ANQGSEA. CDR3 sequence: CSVVPNFVGYTF. CDR3 bases: TGCAGCGTTGTCCCAAATTTCGTTGGCTACACCTTC.

The chain combines TRBV20-1 with TRBJ2-3; 10 bases are a match to TRBD1. In germline, CDR1 is DFQATT, CDR2 SNEGSKA (reference sequence). Germline trimming cut 5 bases from V and 7 bases from J; bases unmatched to any gene: 9. The CDR3 sequence is 14 residues long. The CDR3 here is CSAPPGTGANTQYF. For the CDR3, the DNA is TGCAGTGCTCCCCCCGGGACAGGGGCTAATACGCAGTATTTT.